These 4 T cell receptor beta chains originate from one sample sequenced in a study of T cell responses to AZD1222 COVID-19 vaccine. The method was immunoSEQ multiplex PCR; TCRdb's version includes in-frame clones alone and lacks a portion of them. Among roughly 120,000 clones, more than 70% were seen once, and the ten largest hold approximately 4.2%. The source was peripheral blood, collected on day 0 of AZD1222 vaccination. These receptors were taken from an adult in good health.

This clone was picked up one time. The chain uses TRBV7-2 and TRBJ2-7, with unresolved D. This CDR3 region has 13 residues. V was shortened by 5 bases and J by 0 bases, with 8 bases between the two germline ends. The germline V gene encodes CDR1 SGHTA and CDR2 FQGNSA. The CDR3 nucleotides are TGTGCCAGCAGCACTTTAAACTCCTACGAGCAGTACTTC. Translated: CASSTLNSYEQYF. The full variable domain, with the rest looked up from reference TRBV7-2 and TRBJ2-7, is GAGVSQSPSNKVTEKGKDVELRCDPISGHTALYWYRQSLGQGLEFLIYFQGNSAPDKSGLPSDRFSAERTGGSVSTLTIQRTQQEDSAVYLCASSTLNSYEQYFGPGTRLTVT.

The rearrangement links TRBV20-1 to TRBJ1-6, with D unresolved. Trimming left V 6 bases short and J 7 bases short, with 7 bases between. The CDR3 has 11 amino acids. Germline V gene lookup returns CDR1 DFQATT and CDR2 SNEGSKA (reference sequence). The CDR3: CSATHNSPLHF. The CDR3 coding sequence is TGCAGTGCGACCCACAATTCACCCCTCCACTTT.

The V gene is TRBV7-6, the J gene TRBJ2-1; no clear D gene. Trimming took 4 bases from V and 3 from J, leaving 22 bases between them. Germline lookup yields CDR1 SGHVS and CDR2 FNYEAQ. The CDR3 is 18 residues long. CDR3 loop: CASSSLPPAIASYNEQFF. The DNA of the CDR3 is TGTGCCAGCAGCTCCCTCCCCCCGGCGATTGCCAGCTACAATGAGCAGTTCTTC.

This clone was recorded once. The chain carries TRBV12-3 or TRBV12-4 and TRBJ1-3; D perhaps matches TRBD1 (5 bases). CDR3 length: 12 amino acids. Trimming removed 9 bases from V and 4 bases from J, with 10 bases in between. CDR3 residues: CASDREGNTIYF. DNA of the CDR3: TGTGCCAGTGACAGAGAGGGAAACACCATATATTTT.